This T cell receptor (beta chain) emerged from a study of cytotoxic CD8 clonotypes in ibrutinib-treated CLL. Turning to the study itself: Of the patients, about a dozen were relapsed/refractory, some 15 treatment-naive and 17 to 18 IGHV unmutated. Response samples were obtained once patients had received a median 12 months of treatment, range 6 to 36. Study results and limitations: Under treatment, the uncommon public clonotypes either contracted or remained stable. Clonality at baseline surpassed age-matched healthy donors and tracked circulating CD8+ T-cell counts.

Comments on this clone: What it recognizes is unknown.

This table comes from immunoSEQ multiplex PCR, and its TCRdb copy is limited to in-frame clones, with some not included. The data show around 250,000 clones, 70% seen once. The TCR was taken from a human donor with chronic lymphocytic leukemia. Material: PBMCs, obtained after 24 months of ibrutinib treatment.

CDR3 in DNA: TGTGCCAGCAGTTTAATGCAATTTTCCTACAATGAGCAGTTCTTC. It is translated as CASSLMQFSYNEQFF. J is TRBJ2-1 and V is TRBV28; D is uncertain. Germline assignment: CDR1 MDHEN and CDR2 SYDVKM. V was clipped by 2 bases and J by 1 base, with 9 bases between them. This CDR3 is 15 amino acids long. Looking up the rest from reference TRBV28 and TRBJ2-1 gives the full variable domain: DVKVTQSSRYLVKRTGEKVFLECVQDMDHENMFWYRQDPGLGLRLIYFSYDVKMKEKGDIPEGYSVSREKKERFSLILESASTNQTSMYLCASSLMQFSYNEQFFGPGTRLTVL.